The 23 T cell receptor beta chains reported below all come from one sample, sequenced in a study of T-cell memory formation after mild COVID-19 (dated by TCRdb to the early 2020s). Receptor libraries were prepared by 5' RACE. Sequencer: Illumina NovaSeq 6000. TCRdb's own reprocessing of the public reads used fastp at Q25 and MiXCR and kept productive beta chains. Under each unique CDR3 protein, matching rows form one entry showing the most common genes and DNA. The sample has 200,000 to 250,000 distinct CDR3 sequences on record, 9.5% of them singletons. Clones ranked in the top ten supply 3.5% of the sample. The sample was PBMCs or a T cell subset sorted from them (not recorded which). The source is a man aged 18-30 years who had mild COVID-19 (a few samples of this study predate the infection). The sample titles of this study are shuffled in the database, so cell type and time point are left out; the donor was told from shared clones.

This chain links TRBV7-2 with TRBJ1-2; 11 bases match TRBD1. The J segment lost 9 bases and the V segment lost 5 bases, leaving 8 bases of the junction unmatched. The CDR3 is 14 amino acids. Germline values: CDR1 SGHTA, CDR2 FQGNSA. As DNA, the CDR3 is TGTGCCAGCAGCCGCACCGGGACAGGGGGTAGCTACACCTTC. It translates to CASSRTGTGGSYTF.

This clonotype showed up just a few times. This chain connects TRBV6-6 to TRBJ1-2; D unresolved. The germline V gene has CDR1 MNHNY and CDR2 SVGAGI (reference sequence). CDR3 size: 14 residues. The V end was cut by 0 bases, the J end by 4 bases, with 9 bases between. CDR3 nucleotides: TGTGCCAGCAGTTACTCAACAGACGGCTATGGCTACACCTTC. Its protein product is CASSYSTDGYGYTF.

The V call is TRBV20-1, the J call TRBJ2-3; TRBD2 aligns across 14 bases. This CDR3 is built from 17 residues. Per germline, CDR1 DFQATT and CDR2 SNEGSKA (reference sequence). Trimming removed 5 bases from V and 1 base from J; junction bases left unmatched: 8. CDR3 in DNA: TGCAGTGCTGTGACTAGCGGGGGGGGCAGCGGCACAGATACGCAGTATTTT. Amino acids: CSAVTSGGGSGTDTQYF.

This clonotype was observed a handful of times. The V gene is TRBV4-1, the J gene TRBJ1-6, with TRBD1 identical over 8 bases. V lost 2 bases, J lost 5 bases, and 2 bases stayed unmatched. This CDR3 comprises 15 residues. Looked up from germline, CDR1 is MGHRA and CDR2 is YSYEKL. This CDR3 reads CASSQTDRDNSPLHF. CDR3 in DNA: TGCGCCAGCAGCCAAACGGACAGGGATAATTCACCCCTCCACTTT.

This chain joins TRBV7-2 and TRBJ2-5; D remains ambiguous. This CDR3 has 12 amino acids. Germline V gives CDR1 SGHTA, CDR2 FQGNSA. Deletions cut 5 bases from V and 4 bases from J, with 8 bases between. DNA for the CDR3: TGTGCCAGCAGCCTTACTTTAGAGACCCAGTACTTC. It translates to CASSLTLETQYF.

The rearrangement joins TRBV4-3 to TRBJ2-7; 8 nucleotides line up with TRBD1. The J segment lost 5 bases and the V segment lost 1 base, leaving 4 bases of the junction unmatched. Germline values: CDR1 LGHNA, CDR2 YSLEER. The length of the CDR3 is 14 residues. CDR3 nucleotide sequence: TGCGCCAGCAGCCAAGCAACGACAGGGGACGAGCAGTACTTC. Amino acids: CASSQATTGDEQYF.

CDR3 residues: CSAEGGIYNEQFF. CDR3 sequence (DNA): TGCAGTGCTGAAGGGGGGATATACAATGAGCAGTTCTTC. The chain carries TRBV20-1 and TRBJ2-1, with D perhaps assigned TRBD1 or TRBD2 (6 bases each). The germline gives CDR1 DFQATT, CDR2 SNEGSKA (reference sequence). CDR3 length: 13 residues. With 5 bases removed from V and 4 bases from J, the gap between germline ends came to 12 bases.

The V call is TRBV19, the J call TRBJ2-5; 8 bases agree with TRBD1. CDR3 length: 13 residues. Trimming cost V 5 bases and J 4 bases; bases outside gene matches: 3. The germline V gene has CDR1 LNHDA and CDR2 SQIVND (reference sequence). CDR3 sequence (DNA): TGTGCCAGTAGTGAAGGGACAGGAGAGACCCAGTACTTC. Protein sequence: CASSEGTGETQYF.

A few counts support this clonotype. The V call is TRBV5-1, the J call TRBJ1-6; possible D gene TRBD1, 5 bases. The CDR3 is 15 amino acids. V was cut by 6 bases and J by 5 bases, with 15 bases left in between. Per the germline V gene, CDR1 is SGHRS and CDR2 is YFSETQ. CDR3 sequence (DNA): TGCGCCAGCACCTATGGGGGGACGGATAATTCACCCCTCCACTTT. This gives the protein CASTYGGTDNSPLHF.

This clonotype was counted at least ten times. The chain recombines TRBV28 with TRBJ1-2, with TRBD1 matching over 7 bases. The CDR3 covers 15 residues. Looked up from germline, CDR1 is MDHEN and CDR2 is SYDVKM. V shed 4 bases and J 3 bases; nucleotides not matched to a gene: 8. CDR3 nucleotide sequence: TGTGCCAGCAGTTCCCCGGGACAGAATCACTATGGCTACACCTTC. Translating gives CASSSPGQNHYGYTF.

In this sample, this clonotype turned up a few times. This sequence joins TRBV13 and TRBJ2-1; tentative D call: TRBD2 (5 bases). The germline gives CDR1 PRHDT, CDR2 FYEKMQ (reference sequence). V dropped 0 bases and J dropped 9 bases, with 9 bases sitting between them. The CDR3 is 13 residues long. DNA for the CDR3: TGTGCCAGCAGCTTAGGGTTGAGCGGTGAGCAGTTCTTC. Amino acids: CASSLGLSGEQFF. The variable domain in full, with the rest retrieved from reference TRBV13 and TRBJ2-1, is AAGVIQSPRHLIKEKRETATLKCYPIPRHDTVYWYQQGPGQDPQFLISFYEKMQSDKGSIPDRFSAQQFSDYHSELNMSSLELGDSALYFCASSLGLSGEQFFGPGTRLTVL.

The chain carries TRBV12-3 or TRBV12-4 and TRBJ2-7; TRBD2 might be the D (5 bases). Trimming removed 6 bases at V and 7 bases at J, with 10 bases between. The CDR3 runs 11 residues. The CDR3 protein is CASSRGFEQYF. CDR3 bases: TGTGCCAGCAGCCGAGGGTTTGAGCAGTACTTC.

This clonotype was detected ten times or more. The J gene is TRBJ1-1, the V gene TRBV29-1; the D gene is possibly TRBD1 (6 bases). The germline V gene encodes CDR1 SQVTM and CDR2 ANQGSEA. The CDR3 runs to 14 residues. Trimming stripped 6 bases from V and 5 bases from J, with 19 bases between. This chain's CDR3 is CSVDRTYPGTEAFF. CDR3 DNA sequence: TGCAGCGTCGACAGGACATACCCGGGAACTGAAGCTTTCTTT.

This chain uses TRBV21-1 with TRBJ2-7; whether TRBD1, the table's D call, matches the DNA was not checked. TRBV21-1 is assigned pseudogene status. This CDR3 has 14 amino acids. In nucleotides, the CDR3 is TGTGCCAGCAGCTTTCGGGACAGGCACTACGAGCAGTACGTC. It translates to CASSFRDRHYEQYV.

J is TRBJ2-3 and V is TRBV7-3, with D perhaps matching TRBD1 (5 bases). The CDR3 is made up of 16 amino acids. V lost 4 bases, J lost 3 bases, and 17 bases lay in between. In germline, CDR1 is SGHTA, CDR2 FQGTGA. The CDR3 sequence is CASSYLPHQGTDTQYF. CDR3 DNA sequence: TGTGCCAGCAGCTACTTACCCCACCAGGGAACAGATACGCAGTATTTT.

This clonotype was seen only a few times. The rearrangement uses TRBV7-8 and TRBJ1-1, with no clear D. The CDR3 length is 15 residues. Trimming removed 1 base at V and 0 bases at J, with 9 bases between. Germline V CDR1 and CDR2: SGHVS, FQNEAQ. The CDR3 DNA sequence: TGTGCCAGCAGCTTAGTGTGGACTGTGAACACTGAAGCTTTCTTT. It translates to CASSLVWTVNTEAFF.

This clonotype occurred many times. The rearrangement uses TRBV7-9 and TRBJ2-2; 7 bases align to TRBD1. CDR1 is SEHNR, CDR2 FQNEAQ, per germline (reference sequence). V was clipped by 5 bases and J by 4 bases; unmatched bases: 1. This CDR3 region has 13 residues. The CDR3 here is CASSRTGTGELFF. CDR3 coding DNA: TGTGCCAGCAGCCGGACAGGCACCGGGGAGCTGTTTTTT.

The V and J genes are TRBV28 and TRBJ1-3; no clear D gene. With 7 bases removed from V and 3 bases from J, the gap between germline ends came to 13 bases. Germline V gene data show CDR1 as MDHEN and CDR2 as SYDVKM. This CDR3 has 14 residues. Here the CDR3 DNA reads TGTGCCAGCATTCGAGCGGTGGATGGAAACACCATATATTTT. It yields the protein CASIRAVDGNTIYF.

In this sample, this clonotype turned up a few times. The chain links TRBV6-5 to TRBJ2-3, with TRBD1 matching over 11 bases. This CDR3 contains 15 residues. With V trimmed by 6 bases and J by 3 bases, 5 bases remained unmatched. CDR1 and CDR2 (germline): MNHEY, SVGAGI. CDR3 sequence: CASSRTGGRTDTQYF. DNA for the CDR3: TGTGCCAGCAGCCGGACAGGGGGCAGGACAGATACGCAGTATTTT.

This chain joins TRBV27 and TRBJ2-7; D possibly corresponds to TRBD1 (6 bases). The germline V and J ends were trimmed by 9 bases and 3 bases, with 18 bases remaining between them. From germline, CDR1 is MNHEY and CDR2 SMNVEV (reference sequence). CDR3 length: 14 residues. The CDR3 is CASPRPGRGYEQYF. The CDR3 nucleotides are TGTGCCAGTCCCCGCCCAGGCAGGGGCTACGAGCAGTACTTC.

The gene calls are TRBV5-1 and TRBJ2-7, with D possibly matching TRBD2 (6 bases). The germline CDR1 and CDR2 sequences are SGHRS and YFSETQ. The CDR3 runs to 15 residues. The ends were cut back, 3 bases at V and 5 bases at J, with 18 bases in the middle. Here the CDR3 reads CASSSPVAGIHEQYF. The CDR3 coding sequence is TGCGCCAGCAGCTCGCCTGTTGCGGGAATCCACGAGCAGTACTTC.

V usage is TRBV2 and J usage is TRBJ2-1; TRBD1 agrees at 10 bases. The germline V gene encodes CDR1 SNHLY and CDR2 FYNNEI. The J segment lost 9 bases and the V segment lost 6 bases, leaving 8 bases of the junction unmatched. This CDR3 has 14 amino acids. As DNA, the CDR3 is TGTGCCAGCAGCCCTAGGACAGGGGGGACTGAGCAGTTCTTC. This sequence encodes CASSPRTGGTEQFF.

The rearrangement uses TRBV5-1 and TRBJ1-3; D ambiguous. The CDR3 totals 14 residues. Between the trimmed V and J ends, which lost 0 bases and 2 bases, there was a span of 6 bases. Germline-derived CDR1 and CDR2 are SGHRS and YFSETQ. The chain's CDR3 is CASSLDGAGNTIYF. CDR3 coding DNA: TGCGCCAGCAGCTTGGATGGGGCTGGAAACACCATATATTTT.